Below are 26 T cell receptor beta chains sequenced from a single sample in a study of CD8+CD57+ T cells in acquired aplastic anemia. CDR3 and TCR beta VDJ profiling relied on a genomic DNA template. TCRdb re-derived calls from the reads in MiXCR, one entry per CDR3 protein. The sample yields 100,000 to 120,000 distinct CDR3 sequences, 50% to 65% seen once. Sequencing used sorted CD4+, CD8+, or CD8+CD57+ T cells (not recorded which) from PBMCs. The receptors originated from a human donor in good health, serving as a control.

Points on this clonotype: This may come from a read error, since a much larger clone is one base off. Since the CDR3 does not end with the conserved phenylalanine or tryptophan, this likely comes from a read error. The V and J genes are TRBV12-3 or TRBV12-4 and TRBJ1-1; tentative D call: TRBD1 (5 bases). The CDR3 runs 12 residues. The V and J ends lost 6 bases and 6 bases respectively, with 11 bases between them. CDR3 nucleotides: TGTGCCAGCAGGGATGGGGCAGCTGAAGCTTTCCTT. Protein sequence: CASRDGAAEAFL.

This chain uses TRBV25-1 with TRBJ2-2; D is possibly TRBD1 (6 bases). Germline V gene data show CDR1 as MGHDK and CDR2 as SYGVNS. The germline V and J ends were trimmed by 1 base and 6 bases, with 9 bases remaining between them. CDR3 length: 14 residues. The CDR3: CASSESGGPGELFF. DNA for the CDR3: TGTGCCAGCAGTGAATCTGGGGGCCCCGGGGAGCTGTTTTTT.

This clonotype was seen a handful of times. V gene TRBV27 combines with J gene TRBJ2-1, with 9 bases lining up with TRBD2. This CDR3 comprises 14 residues. The V gene's germline CDR1 is MNHEY and CDR2 SMNVEV (reference sequence). J gave up 9 bases and V 3 bases, and 6 bases lay outside the gene matches. The CDR3 nucleotides read TGTGCCAGCAGTTTGGGCGGGGGGGCGTTTGAGCAGTTCTTC. Encoded protein: CASSLGGGAFEQFF.

This clonotype showed up many times. The chain combines TRBV9 with TRBJ1-2, with 8 nucleotides matching TRBD1. The CDR3 consists of 12 residues. The V segment lost 7 bases and the J segment 3 bases; nucleotides outside the gene matches: 2. The germline V gene encodes CDR1 SGDLS and CDR2 YYNGEE. CDR3 DNA sequence: TGTGCCAGCGAGGGACAGGACTATGGCTACACCTTC. Protein sequence: CASEGQDYGYTF.

The V gene is TRBV25-1, the J gene TRBJ2-3, with TRBD2 matching over 7 bases. Per the germline V gene, CDR1 is MGHDK and CDR2 is SYGVNS. This CDR3 region has 16 residues. J was trimmed by 2 bases and V by 4 bases; bases with no gene match: 9. CDR3 DNA sequence: TGTGCCAGCAGTGCCCTTGGGGAGGGCAACACAGATACGCAGTATTTT. This codes for CASSALGEGNTDTQYF.

The chain links TRBV19 to TRBJ2-1, with 7 bases fitting TRBD2. Unmatched junction bases numbered 9, after V lost 9 bases and J lost 7 bases. The CDR3 runs 13 residues. Germline CDR1 reads LNHDA; CDR2 reads SQIVND (reference sequence). The CDR3 is CASRTRSSNEQFF. The CDR3 nucleotides are TGTGCCAGCCGGACTAGGAGTTCAAATGAGCAGTTCTTC.

This clonotype has only a few counts. This chain joins TRBV2 and TRBJ1-5, with D hard to call. CDR1 is SNHLY and CDR2 is FYNNEI in the germline V gene. The CDR3 is 14 amino acids. Trimming removed 3 bases at V and 3 bases at J, with 9 bases between. The CDR3 bases are TGTGCCAGCAGTGAGGTAAGGGTCAATCAGCCCCAGCATTTT. It translates to CASSEVRVNQPQHF.

The chain has TRBV24-1 and TRBJ2-1; 12 bases align to TRBD2. The length of the CDR3 is 13 residues. Trimming took 8 bases from V and 6 from J; bases not matched to a gene: 1. Germline V lookup: CDR1 KGHDR, CDR2 SFDVKD. CDR3 amino acids: CATKTSGGNEQFF. CDR3 bases: TGTGCCACCAAGACTAGCGGGGGCAATGAGCAGTTCTTC.

This clonotype was recorded a few times. V and J are TRBV10-3 and TRBJ1-2, with 8 nucleotides matching TRBD1. This CDR3 comprises 13 residues. CDR1 is ENHRY, CDR2 SYGVKD, per germline. V trimming: 10 bases; J trimming: 3 bases; junction bases outside the gene matches: 7. DNA of the CDR3: TGTGCCACCACCTCGGACAGGGACTATGGCTACACCTTC. Its protein is CATTSDRDYGYTF.

This clonotype was counted only a few times. The J gene is TRBJ2-5, the V gene TRBV7-9; D is perhaps TRBD2 (5 bases). Germline V gene lookup returns CDR1 SEHNR and CDR2 FQNEAQ (reference sequence). The V end was cut by 5 bases, the J end by 4 bases, with 11 bases between. This CDR3 contains 13 residues. The CDR3 here is CASSLTRGETQYF. As DNA, the CDR3 is TGTGCCAGCAGCCTTACCCGGGGAGAGACCCAGTACTTC.

The chain carries TRBV12-3 or TRBV12-4 and TRBJ2-4; no clear D. The CDR3 extends over 13 amino acids. The CDR3 nucleotides read TGTGAAGGGCAGGTTCTTCCCAAAAACATTCAGTACTTC. Translation gives CEGQVLPKNIQYF.

V is TRBV2 and J is TRBJ1-2; D ambiguous. This CDR3 comprises 12 residues. Germline CDR1 and CDR2: SNHLY and FYNNEI. Trimming left V 1 base short and J 10 bases short, with 10 bases between. CDR3 protein: CASSEGRSFYTF. The CDR3 bases are TGTGCCAGCAGTGAAGGGCGTTCCTTCTACACCTTC.

V usage is TRBV21-1 and J usage is TRBJ2-7; the DNA was not used to check the table's D call, TRBD1. TRBV21-1 corresponds to a pseudogene. The CDR3 contains 14 residues. CDR3 protein: CASSTTPGTYEQYF. The CDR3 DNA follows: TGTGCCAGCAGTACCACACCAGGGACCTACGAGCAGTACTTC.

This chain joins TRBV15 and TRBJ1-1, with 9 bases matching TRBD1. This CDR3 is 14 amino acids long. Germline values: CDR1 LNHNV, CDR2 YYDKDF (reference sequence). J was trimmed by 8 bases and V by 9 bases; bases with no gene match: 13. The CDR3 loop is CATAGNRTGDEAFF. CDR3 nucleotides: TGTGCCACAGCAGGGAATAGGACAGGGGACGAAGCTTTCTTT.

The rearrangement joins TRBV11-1 to TRBJ1-2; no clear D. The ends were cut back, 7 bases at V and 4 bases at J, with 22 bases in the middle. CDR1 is SGHAT and CDR2 is FQDESV in the germline V gene (reference sequence). The CDR3 runs to 16 residues. CDR3 DNA: TGTGCCAGCACCCTAAATACCCCTGGACCGATCTATGGCTACACCTTC. Protein: CASTLNTPGPIYGYTF.

This clonotype was observed at least ten times. This chain's CDR3 is CASSAGTGETDTQYF. The CDR3 nucleotides are TGTGCCAGCAGCGCCGGGACAGGGGAAACAGATACGCAGTATTTT. V and J are TRBV9 and TRBJ2-3, with 10 bases lining up with TRBD1. This CDR3 is 15 amino acids long. V shed 3 bases and J 3 bases; nucleotides not matched to a gene: 4. Germline V gene lookup returns CDR1 SGDLS and CDR2 YYNGEE.

The rearrangement uses TRBV15 and TRBJ2-7, with D perhaps TRBD2 (6 bases). This CDR3 is built from 15 residues. V was trimmed by 4 bases and J by 2 bases, leaving 15 bases between them. Looked up from germline, CDR1 is LNHNV and CDR2 is YYDKDF (reference sequence). CDR3 sequence reads: CATSISGTVTYEQYF. The CDR3 nucleotides are TGTGCCACCAGCATCTCGGGGACTGTAACCTACGAGCAGTACTTC.

This clonotype occurred once. V is TRBV6-2 or TRBV6-3 and J is TRBJ2-2, with D perhaps TRBD2 (6 bases). This CDR3 spans 14 amino acids. With 2 bases removed from V and 8 bases from J, the gap between germline ends came to 12 bases. Germline V gene data show CDR1 as MNHEY and CDR2 as SVGEGT. CDR3 residues: CASSYGRDVGELFF. Written as DNA, the CDR3 is TGTGCCAGCAGTTACGGGCGGGACGTAGGGGAGCTGTTTTTT.

At least ten counts were recorded for this clonotype. V is TRBV12-3 or TRBV12-4 and J is TRBJ2-5; TRBD1 is a possible D gene (7 bases). V lost 8 bases and J lost 5, with 18 bases in between. This CDR3 has 14 amino acids. This CDR3 reads CASSLPGGRETQYF. CDR3 coding DNA: TGTGCCAGCTCCTTACCAGGGGGGAGGGAGACCCAGTACTTC.

There are many counts of this clonotype. V is TRBV24-1 and J is TRBJ2-5; 9 positions agree with TRBD1. This CDR3 is built from 15 residues. In germline, CDR1 is KGHDR, CDR2 SFDVKD. The trim removed 4 bases at V and 5 bases at J, leaving 7 bases unmatched. CDR3 loop: CATSDQRTGEETQYF. The CDR3 DNA sequence: TGTGCCACCAGTGACCAGCGGACAGGGGAGGAGACCCAGTACTTC.

V usage is TRBV25-1 and J usage is TRBJ1-6; 7 nucleotides agree with TRBD1. CDR3 length: 16 amino acids. V dropped 4 bases and J dropped 8; count of bases not matched to a gene: 11. Germline V lookup: CDR1 MGHDK, CDR2 SYGVNS. The CDR3 coding sequence is TGTGCCAGCAGTGGGGGGGGCAGGGGGATCGATTCACCCCTCCACTTT. Translation: CASSGGGRGIDSPLHF.

This chain connects TRBV2 to TRBJ2-7; the D is unclear. Trimming pared 7 bases from V and 5 bases from J, leaving 15 bases between. This CDR3 spans 13 amino acids. The germline CDR1 and CDR2 sequences are SNHLY and FYNNEI. The CDR3 DNA is TGTGCCAGCAATCCGGCGAGGCGCGACGAGCAGTACTTC. Amino acid sequence: CASNPARRDEQYF.

The chain combines TRBV19 with TRBJ2-3; either TRBD1 or TRBD2 may fit D (5 bases each). The CDR3 is made up of 15 amino acids. With 5 bases removed from V and 0 bases from J, the gap between germline ends came to 12 bases. CDR1 LNHDA and CDR2 SQIVND come from the germline V gene (reference sequence). Here the CDR3 DNA reads TGTGCCAGTAGTCTTGGGACGGTGAGCACAGATACGCAGTATTTT. It translates to CASSLGTVSTDTQYF.

There are many counts of this clonotype. The chain links TRBV25-1 to TRBJ2-1; 7 bases are a match to TRBD1. V lost 3 bases to trimming and J lost 2 bases; unmatched junction nucleotides: 4. In germline, CDR1 is MGHDK, CDR2 SYGVNS. The CDR3 totals 15 residues. CDR3 nucleotide sequence: TGTGCCAGCAGTGATAATACAGGGGCCTACAATGAGCAGTTCTTC. Encoded protein: CASSDNTGAYNEQFF.

Points on this clonotype: Since the CDR3 does not end with the conserved phenylalanine or tryptophan, this likely comes from a read error. V gene TRBV2 combines with J gene TRBJ1-1, with D unresolved. CDR3 length equals 13 residues. In germline, CDR1 is SNHLY, CDR2 FYNNEI. V was cut by 4 bases and J by 1 base, with 7 bases left in between. This CDR3 reads CASSVQTNTEAFL. The CDR3 bases are TGTGCCAGCAGTGTCCAGACGAACACTGAAGCTTTCCTT.

This clonotype was observed many times. The chain joins TRBV4-1 to TRBJ1-5; D possibly corresponds to TRBD1 (5 bases). CDR3 length equals 17 residues. V was cut by 1 base and J by 5 bases, with 18 bases left in between. Looked up from germline, CDR1 is MGHRA and CDR2 is YSYEKL. CDR3 DNA: TGCGCCAGCAGCCAAGCAATACTTAGGGGTGGAGATCAGCCCCAGCATTTT. Protein: CASSQAILRGGDQPQHF.